Sequencing of this T cell receptor beta chain was carried out in a study of Graves' ophthalmopathy and Graves' hyperthyroidism. RNA transcripts were the source from which TCR beta CDR3 regions were amplified. The library came from an HTBI-primed first-round RT-PCR and a second-round multiplex PCR. TCRdb reprocessed the multiplex PCR reads via MiXCR and lists one record per CDR3 protein. The repertoire includes about 640,000 distinct CDR3 sequences, approximately 39% of them detected once, and more than 3% sits in the top ten. The CDR3 covers 13 residues. Trimming stripped 2 bases from V and 5 bases from J, with 10 bases between. Per germline, CDR1 SGHRS and CDR2 YFSETQ. This clonotype occurred many times.

The gene calls are TRBV5-1 and TRBJ2-5; D is undetermined. The specimen sequenced was peripheral blood. The TCR comes from an adult man with Graves' ophthalmopathy. In nucleotides, the CDR3 is TGCGCCAGCAGCTTAAGCGTCAGCGAGACCCAGTACTTC. Its translation is CASSLSVSETQYF. Full variable domain (missing parts from reference TRBV5-1 and TRBJ2-5): KAGVTQTPRYLIKTRGQQVTLSCSPISGHRSVSWYQQTPGQGLQFLFEYFSETQRNKGNFPGRFSGRQFSNSRSEMNVSTLELGDSALYLCASSLSVSETQYFGPGTRLLVL.